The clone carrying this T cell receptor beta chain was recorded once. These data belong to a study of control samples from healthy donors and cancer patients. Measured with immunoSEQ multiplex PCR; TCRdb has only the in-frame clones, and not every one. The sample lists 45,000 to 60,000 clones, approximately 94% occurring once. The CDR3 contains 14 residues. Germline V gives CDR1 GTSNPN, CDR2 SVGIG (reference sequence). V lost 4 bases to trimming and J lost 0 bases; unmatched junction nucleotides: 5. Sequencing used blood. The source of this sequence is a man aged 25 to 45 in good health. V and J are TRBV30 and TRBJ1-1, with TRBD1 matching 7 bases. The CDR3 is CAWIPGTVNTEAFF. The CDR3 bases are TGTGCCTGGATCCCCGGGACAGTGAACACTGAAGCTTTCTTT.